This TCR beta chain was found in a study of OX40 agonist ivuxolimab in advanced cancers. Overall study: Patients treated during dose escalation were battling hepatocellular carcinoma, melanoma, renal cell or head and neck cancer.

Sequenced by immunoSEQ multiplex PCR; TCRdb stores in-frame clones only, minus some. The sample has 80,000 to 100,000 clones, about nine tenths seen once. Germline values: CDR1 MGHRA, CDR2 YSYEKL. With 1 base removed from V and 4 bases from J, the gap between germline ends came to 15 bases. This CDR3 comprises 16 residues. The TCR sequence derives from an adult with an advanced solid tumor such as melanoma, head and neck, liver or kidney cancer. The specimen comprised CD4+ or CD8+ T cells sorted from blood, sampled in a trial of the OX40 agonist ivuxolimab. This sequence joins TRBV4-1 and TRBJ2-3; no reliable D call. The CDR3 bases are TGCGCCAGCAGCCAAGCGAACCTCGTCTCAGCAGATACGCAGTATTTT. Amino acids: CASSQANLVSADTQYF.